This T cell receptor (beta chain) originates from a study of T cells in Graves' hyperthyroidism and ophthalmopathy. Regarding the study as a whole: Clonotypes that were expanded in thyroid above 0.001 mostly appeared in blood too.

This clonotype was counted ten times or more. Its antigen remains unknown. Hyperthyroidism had been newly diagnosed in patients aged 18 to 65, and its duration was under 2 months. Trimming took 2 bases from V and 6 from J; bases not matched to a gene: 11. The CDR3 has 16 amino acids. Germline V gives CDR1 MNHNY, CDR2 SVGAGI (reference sequence). Amplified TCR beta CDR3 regions derived from RNA transcripts. When the TCR CDR3 underwent first-round RT-PCR, the HTBI primer set was used. TCRdb reprocessed the multiplex PCR reads with MiXCR, giving one entry per CDR3 protein. The sample records more than 350,000 distinct CDR3 sequences, approximately 15% being singletons.

The receptor was isolated from a woman aged 30 to 39 with Graves' hyperthyroidism. J is TRBJ2-3 and V is TRBV6-6; 7 bases align to TRBD1. The specimen sequenced was blood. CDR3 sequence (DNA): TGTGCCAGCAGTTACCCCCCAGGGGGAGTGGGGGATACGCAGTATTTT. Its translation: CASSYPPGGVGDTQYF.